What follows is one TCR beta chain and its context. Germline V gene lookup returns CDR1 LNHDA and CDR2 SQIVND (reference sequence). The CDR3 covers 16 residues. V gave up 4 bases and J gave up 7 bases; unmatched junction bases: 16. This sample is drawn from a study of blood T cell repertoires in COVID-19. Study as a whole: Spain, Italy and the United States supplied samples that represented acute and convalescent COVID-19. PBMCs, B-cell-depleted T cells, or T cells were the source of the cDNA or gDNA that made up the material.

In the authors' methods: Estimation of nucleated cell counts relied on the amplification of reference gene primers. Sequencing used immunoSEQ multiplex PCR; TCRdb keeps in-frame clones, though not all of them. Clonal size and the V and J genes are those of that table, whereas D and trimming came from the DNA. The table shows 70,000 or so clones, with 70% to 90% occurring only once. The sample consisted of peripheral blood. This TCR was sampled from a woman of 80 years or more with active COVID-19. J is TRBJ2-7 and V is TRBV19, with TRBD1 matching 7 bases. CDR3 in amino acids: CASSTGQPSSGREQYF. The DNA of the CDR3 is TGTGCCAGTAGTACGGGACAGCCCTCATCGGGTCGGGAGCAGTACTTC.